Presented here are 15 T cell receptor beta chains from one specimen sequenced in a study of blood T cell repertoires in COVID-19. Sequencing used immunoSEQ multiplex PCR; TCRdb keeps in-frame clones, though not all of them. The sample consists of 350,000 to 450,000 clones, over 75% of them appearing once. Source material: peripheral blood. These receptor sequences come from a woman between 40 and 55 years old with COVID-19, enrolled during active disease.

The chain recombines TRBV4-1 with TRBJ2-5; tentative D call: TRBD2 (6 bases). CDR1 MGHRA and CDR2 YSYEKL come from the germline V gene. With 4 bases removed from V and 5 bases from J, the gap between germline ends came to 26 bases. The CDR3 has 18 residues. CDR3 loop: CASSLPGRRRDRGETQYF. Here the CDR3 DNA reads TGCGCCAGCAGCCTCCCTGGGAGGAGGCGGGACCGGGGGGAGACCCAGTACTTC.

The J gene is TRBJ1-1, the V gene TRBV6-5; D gene unclear. Germline CDR1 is MNHEY and CDR2 is SVGAGI. CDR3 size: 12 residues. Between the trimmed V and J ends, which lost 8 bases and 0 bases, there was a span of 7 bases. CDR3 DNA: TGTGCCAGCGTTGGCCTGAACACTGAAGCTTTCTTT. Protein sequence: CASVGLNTEAFF.

This sequence joins TRBV6-6 and TRBJ2-1; TRBD2 aligns across 11 bases. Germline values: CDR1 MNHNY, CDR2 SVGAGI (reference sequence). J lost 0 bases, V lost 5 bases, and 9 bases had no gene match. CDR3 length: 18 amino acids. CDR3 in amino acids: CASSHIPSGGSSYNEQFF. The CDR3 DNA is TGTGCCAGCAGTCACATCCCTAGCGGGGGGAGCTCCTACAATGAGCAGTTCTTC.

The V call is TRBV7-9, the J call TRBJ2-1; perhaps TRBD2 as D (5 bases). The CDR3 has 14 amino acids. Germline CDR1 is SEHNR and CDR2 is FQNEAQ (reference sequence). V dropped 2 bases and J dropped 6 bases, with 11 bases sitting between them. In nucleotides, the CDR3 is TGTGCCAGCAGCTTAAGGACTGGGTTCAATGAGCAGTTCTTC. It is translated as CASSLRTGFNEQFF.

The J gene is TRBJ1-1, the V gene TRBV29-1; a weak D match, TRBD1 (5 bases). This CDR3 region has 13 residues. Trimming took 5 bases from V and 1 from J, leaving 11 bases between them. The germline V gene encodes CDR1 SQVTM and CDR2 ANQGSEA. CDR3 residues: CSVSTVTNTEAFF. The CDR3 DNA is TGCAGCGTTTCGACAGTCACGAACACTGAAGCTTTCTTT.

The chain uses TRBV15 and TRBJ2-2; no clear D. The V end lost 0 bases, the J end lost 5 bases, and 4 bases lay between the germline ends. Germline V gene data show CDR1 as LNHNV and CDR2 as YYDKDF (reference sequence). There are 13 residues in the CDR3. The CDR3 region has the DNA TGTGCCACCAGCAGAGATCTGACCGGGGAGCTGTTTTTT. Its protein product is CATSRDLTGELFF.

This clone occurred a few times. Written as DNA, the CDR3 is TGTGCCAGCAGCTTAAAGCCTGGAAACACCATATATTTT. Protein sequence: CASSLKPGNTIYF. The chain recombines TRBV7-2 with TRBJ1-3; D is unresolved. Germline CDR1 SGHTA, CDR2 FQGNSA. Deletions cut 2 bases from V and 2 bases from J, with 4 bases between. The CDR3 contains 13 residues.

The V gene is TRBV18, the J gene TRBJ2-3; 10 bases map to TRBD1. Unmatched junction bases numbered 6, after V lost 5 bases and J lost 4 bases. Germline-derived CDR1 and CDR2 are KGHSH and LQKENI. The CDR3 extends over 15 amino acids. CDR3 sequence reads: CASSAGTGVADTQYF. The CDR3 nucleotides read TGTGCCAGCTCAGCCGGGACAGGGGTAGCAGATACGCAGTATTTT.

The V gene is TRBV6-5, the J gene TRBJ1-2; D call uncertain. The CDR3 is 15 amino acids. Trimming left V 5 bases short and J 6 bases short, with 19 bases between. In germline, CDR1 is MNHEY, CDR2 SVGAGI. CDR3 coding DNA: TGTGCCAGCAGTAGCGGGCCTCTAGGCCCCAATGGCTACACCTTC. Amino acids: CASSSGPLGPNGYTF.

CDR3 loop: CASSLGSGRAEQFF. CDR3 coding DNA: TGTGCCAGCAGCTTAGGTAGCGGGAGGGCTGAGCAGTTCTTC. The V gene is TRBV11-1, the J gene TRBJ2-1; 11 bases map to TRBD2. The CDR3 loop spans 14 amino acids. Per germline, CDR1 SGHAT and CDR2 FQDESV (reference sequence). V dropped 1 base and J dropped 9; count of bases not matched to a gene: 2. The full variable domain, with the rest looked up from reference TRBV11-1 and TRBJ2-1, is EAEVAQSPRYKITEKSQAVAFWCDPISGHATLYWYRQILGQGPELLVQFQDESVVDDSQLPKDRFSAERLKGVDSTLKIQPAELGDSAMYLCASSLGSGRAEQFFGPGTRLTVL.

The chain recombines TRBV7-8 with TRBJ1-2; D is uncertain. Trimming left V 4 bases short and J 5 bases short, with 17 bases between. Germline loops: CDR1 SGHVS, CDR2 FQNEAQ. The CDR3 consists of 15 residues. CDR3 bases: TGTGCCAGCAGCTCCGAAACGTTTCGGGTTTATGGCTACACCTTC. Translating it yields CASSSETFRVYGYTF.

This chain uses TRBV5-5 with TRBJ2-7; 7 nucleotides agree with TRBD1. This CDR3 contains 14 residues. Trimming removed 3 bases from V and 3 bases from J; junction bases left unmatched: 6. Germline CDR1 and CDR2: SGHKS and YYEKEE (reference sequence). As DNA, the CDR3 is TGTGCCAGCAGCTCCGGGACAGTCATCTACGAGCAGTACTTC. Translation: CASSSGTVIYEQYF.

The chain couples TRBV7-9 to TRBJ2-1; no reliable D call. V lost 1 base and J 6 bases, leaving 4 bases between the germline ends. The V gene's germline CDR1 is SEHNR and CDR2 FQNEAQ (reference sequence). The CDR3 loop spans 12 amino acids. The CDR3 DNA reads as TGTGCCAGCAGCTTAGAAGCCAATGAGCAGTTCTTC. It specifies CASSLEANEQFF.

The count of this clone is one. The chain couples TRBV3-1 (or the pseudogene TRBV3-2) to TRBJ2-1; a possible D gene is TRBD2 (7 bases). This CDR3 contains 19 residues. Germline V gene sequence: CDR1 LGHDT, CDR2 YNNKEL (reference sequence). Trimming removed 4 bases at V and 4 bases at J, with 26 bases between. The CDR3 is CASSRPSAGGRPFYNEQFF. CDR3 coding DNA: TGTGCCAGCAGCCGACCTAGTGCCGGGGGGCGTCCTTTTTACAATGAGCAGTTCTTC.

V and J are TRBV6-2 or TRBV6-3 and TRBJ1-1; D remains ambiguous. V was cut by 2 bases and J by 5 bases, with 6 bases left in between. The V gene's germline CDR1 is MNHEY and CDR2 SVGEGT. The CDR3 totals 12 residues. The CDR3 is CASSYQWTEAFF. DNA for the CDR3: TGTGCCAGCAGTTACCAGTGGACTGAAGCTTTCTTT.